These 7 T cell receptor beta chains were all obtained from the same sample, sequenced in a study of tumor-infiltrating lymphocytes in primary liver carcinoma. Total RNA (approximately 500 ng) served as template for TCR beta cDNA synthesis primed by a constant-region primer. Modified slightly, ARM-PCR produced TCR beta libraries over three nested multiplex PCR rounds. Investigators reported that the first two PCR rounds, at roughly 10 cycles each, used TRBV1-TRBV30 forward primers with a C-beta reverse primer. Each CDR3 protein gets one entry after TCRdb re-called the multiplex PCR reads with MiXCR. The table includes 50,000 to 70,000 distinct CDR3 sequences, less than 75% detected once. For each extraction, RNA and DNA were obtained together from about 21-30 mg of unsorted bulk tissue. Sequencing was carried out using liver tumor tissue from sampling region 2. The subset here: tumor region T2, inferior pole. These TCRs come from a man between 35 and 55 years old with primary liver carcinoma and hepatitis B virus infection.

This clonotype was seen many times. This chain connects TRBV12-3 or TRBV12-4 to TRBJ2-1; D may be TRBD2 (5 bases). The CDR3 spans 13 residues. With 4 bases removed from V and 4 bases from J, the gap between germline ends came to 8 bases. CDR3 sequence reads: CASSWERYNEQFF. CDR3 nucleotides: TGTGCCAGCAGTTGGGAGCGGTACAATGAGCAGTTCTTC.

About this clonotype itself: This CDR3 fails to terminate in the conserved phenylalanine or tryptophan, so it likely reflects a read error. V usage is TRBV11-2 and J usage is TRBJ2-5, with D possibly TRBD2 on 6 matching bases. The CDR3 contains 16 residues. CDR1 is SGHAT and CDR2 is FQNNGV in the germline V gene. CDR3 region: CASSQTPGGGKETQYL. The CDR3 DNA is TGTGCTAGCAGCCAAACCCCTGGTGGGGGGAAAGAGACCCAGTACTTA.

In this sample, this clonotype turned up a few times. A junction end diverges from the germline sequence, so it may reflect a read error. This chain uses TRBV5-5 with TRBJ2-1; 8 bases agree with TRBD1. Looked up from germline, CDR1 is SGHKS and CDR2 is YYEKEE (reference sequence). The CDR3 length is 15 residues. The CDR3: CASSPGQGSYDEQFF. The CDR3 DNA is TGTGCCAGCAGTCCTGGACAGGGTTCCTACGATGAACAGTTCTTC.

Remarks on this clonotype: Compared with germline, one end of the junction differs, possibly owing to a read error. This chain joins TRBV11-2 and TRBJ1-1, with a weak D call TRBD1 (5 bases). The germline CDR1 and CDR2 sequences are SGHAT and FQNNGV. The CDR3 is 13 amino acids. CDR3 residues: CANSLGGNTEAFF. DNA of the CDR3: TGTGCCAACAGCTTGGGGGGTAACACTGAAGCTTTCTTT.

Comments on this clonotype: Since no conserved phenylalanine or tryptophan closes the CDR3, a read error is the likely cause. The limits of the CDR3 on the DNA are not certain, so only TCRdb's listed CDR3 is given. The CDR3 loop is CASRGWTDTQYL. The rearrangement uses TRBV6-1 and TRBJ2-3; the DNA was not compared with TRBD1, the D call given in the table. Germline V CDR1 and CDR2: MNHNS, SASEGT. The CDR3 spans 12 residues, counting both ends.

The V gene is TRBV5-6, the J gene TRBJ2-5; no clear D gene. Trimming left V 5 bases short and J 9 bases short, with 17 bases between. This CDR3 contains 13 residues. Germline values: CDR1 SGHDT, CDR2 YYEEEE. The CDR3 nucleotides are TGTGCCAGCAGTGGGGTGAGGTACGAGCCCCAGTACTTC. The encoded protein is CASSGVRYEPQYF.

The chain has TRBV5-1 and TRBJ2-5; D remains ambiguous. Deletions cut 4 bases from V and 5 bases from J, with 18 bases between. The CDR3 spans 15 residues. Germline V gene data show CDR1 as SGHRS and CDR2 as YFSETQ. CDR3 loop: CASSLQPLGRETQYF. The CDR3 DNA follows: TGCGCCAGCAGCCTACAGCCCCTTGGCCGGGAGACCCAGTACTTC.